The rows below give T cell receptor beta chains drawn from one sample of a study of T cells after yellow fever vaccination. TCRdb used MiXCR to reprocess the 5' RACE reads, holding one entry per CDR3 protein. The data hold 230,000 or so distinct CDR3 sequences, with 6.5% to 7.5% observed a single time. The sample here was CD4+ T cells sorted from PBMCs, taken on the day of the yellow fever booster vaccination. These TCRs come from a man under 40 who received the YFV17D yellow fever vaccine. The CDR3 runs from the conserved cysteine through the conserved F or W. D genes are given only for firm matches. Clone size is shown for a subset of rows, as once, few, many or a class of expanded clone.

>TRBJ2-1|TRBV12-3/TRBV12-4|.|many
TGTGCCAGCACTAGTAACTACAATGAGCAGTTCTTC
CASTSNYNEQFF
>TRBJ2-5|TRBV20-1|TRBD1|few
TGCAGTGCTAGAGACCCCAGACAGGGACAAGAGACCCAGTACTTC
CSARDPRQGQETQYF
>TRBJ2-7|TRBV20-1|.|few
TGCAGTGCTAGTAAGGGCAGAACCTACGAGCAGTACTTC
CSASKGRTYEQYF
>TRBJ2-5|TRBV7-2|TRBD2|many
TGTGCCAGCAGCTTAGCTGAAGCGGGAGGGGTGAGGACCCAGTACTTC
CASSLAEAGGVRTQYF
>TRBJ2-5|TRBV11-2|TRBD1|few
TGTGCCAGCAGCTTGGAGACGGGACAGGGGGAGACCCAGTACTTC
CASSLETGQGETQYF
>TRBJ2-5|TRBV7-8|.|many
TGTGCCAGCAGCACCCTTGAGACCCAGTACTTC
CASSTLETQYF
>TRBJ2-1|TRBV20-1|.|.
TGCAGTGCTAGCAGACAGAGCTCCTACAATGAGCAGTTCTTC
CSASRQSSYNEQFF
>TRBJ2-7|TRBV20-1|.|.
TGCAGTGCTCCTCCTAGACTGATGAACTCCTACGAGCAGTACTTC
CSAPPRLMNSYEQYF
>TRBJ2-3|TRBV11-2|TRBD1|.
TGTGCCAGCAGTTTTCCAACAGGGGGAACCGGATTGACAGATACGCAGTATTTT
CASSFPTGGTGLTDTQYF
>TRBJ2-4|TRBV5-1|.|many
TGCGCCAGCAGCTTGGCCGGAAGGGTAAACATTCAGTACTTC
CASSLAGRVNIQYF
>TRBJ2-1|TRBV12-3/TRBV12-4|.|many
TGTGCCAGCAGTTTAGCGGGGGGCTCGAATGAGCAGTTCTTC
CASSLAGGSNEQFF
>TRBJ2-7|TRBV6-5|TRBD2|.
TGTGCCAGCAGTTACTCTTATAGCGGGACCCACGAGCAGTACTTC
CASSYSYSGTHEQYF
>TRBJ2-3|TRBV20-1|TRBD1|.
TGCAGTTCCTGGACAGGGGCCGGCACAGATACGCAGTATTTT
CSSWTGAGTDTQYF
>TRBJ2-3|TRBV2|.|few
TGTGCCAGCAGTCAGGAGGCTCCAGGGGTGGATACGCAGTATTTT
CASSQEAPGVDTQYF
>TRBJ1-5|TRBV6-5|.|.
TGTGCCAGCAGTTACGGGGCCGGCTACAATCAGCCCCAGCATTTT
CASSYGAGYNQPQHF
>TRBJ1-1|TRBV5-1|.|many
TGCGCCAGCAGCTCCCGTGGAGGGGCTGAAGCTTTCTTT
CASSSRGGAEAFF
>TRBJ2-7|TRBV5-5|.|few
TGTGCCAGCAGCTTGGACGAAGCCATGGGCAGGCCTTGGAGCGAGCAGTACTTC
CASSLDEAMGRPWSEQYF
>TRBJ1-3|TRBV12-3/TRBV12-4|.|many
TGTGCCAGCAGTTTACACGAAAACACCATATATTTT
CASSLHENTIYF
>TRBJ2-1|TRBV7-9|.|many
TGTGCCAGCAGCTCCCACTACAATGAGCAGTTCTTC
CASSSHYNEQFF
>TRBJ2-1|TRBV7-9|.|many
TGTGCCAGCAGCTTCCGAAATGAGCAGTTCTTC
CASSFRNEQFF
>TRBJ2-7|TRBV20-1|.|.
TGCAGTGCTAGAGCCCCGGACCGAAAGGCCCACGAGCAGTACTTC
CSARAPDRKAHEQYF
>TRBJ1-2|TRBV6-2/TRBV6-3|.|few
TGTGCCAGCAGTTATGAACAGTCGTACGGCTACACCTTC
CASSYEQSYGYTF
>TRBJ1-4|TRBV21-1|.|few
TGTGCCAGCAGCAAAGGCCTCTCGACAGGGCCAACTAATGAAAAACTGTTTTTT
CASSKGLSTGPTNEKLFF
>TRBJ2-7|TRBV28|.|many
TGTGCCAGCAGTCCCTCCGGGACACCAGGCTCCTACGAGCAGTACTTC
CASSPSGTPGSYEQYF
>TRBJ2-5|TRBV19|.|few
TGTGCCAGTGGATCGGGACAACTCCCATCAGAGACCCAGTACTTC
CASGSGQLPSETQYF
>TRBJ2-1|TRBV5-1|TRBD1|.
TGCGCCAGCAGCCCGCCGGGACAGGGTTTTGGCAATGAGCAGTTCTTC
CASSPPGQGFGNEQFF
>TRBJ1-1|TRBV6-5|.|.
TGTGCCAGCAGTTACCAGTCCGTACAGGTTAGATCTGAAGCTTTCTTT
CASSYQSVQVRSEAFF
>TRBJ1-5|TRBV6-1|.|few
TGTGCCAGCAGCCTTATGACGGAATGGGATCAGCCCCAGCATTTT
CASSLMTEWDQPQHF
>TRBJ2-7|TRBV18|TRBD2|few
TGTGCCAGCTCACCACTAGCGGGAGGGCCCCCCTACGAGCAGTACTTC
CASSPLAGGPPYEQYF
>TRBJ2-5|TRBV7-3|.|.
TGTGCCAGCAGCTTAAATGTGACCCCCCGGAGGAGTCAGTACTTC
CASSLNVTPRRSQYF
>TRBJ1-1|TRBV3-1|.|few
TGTGCCAGCAGCCCTGGAGGGGGGGAAGCTTTCTTT
CASSPGGGEAFF
>TRBJ1-5|TRBV21-1|.|.
TGTGCCAGCAGCAAAGTGGGCCCTCTCTGGAGCAATCAGCCCCAGCATTTT
CASSKVGPLWSNQPQHF
>TRBJ2-3|TRBV20-1|.|.
TGCAGTGCTTCACCTAGGGATAGTACGCAGTATTTT
CSASPRDSTQYF
>TRBJ2-5|TRBV10-3|.|many
TGTGCCATCCAGGGGCTCCAAACGGGGACCCAGTACTTC
CAIQGLQTGTQYF
>TRBJ2-1|TRBV7-8|TRBD2|.
TGTGCCAGCAAGGATACCGGGAGGGCGAATGAGCAGTTCTTC
CASKDTGRANEQFF
>TRBJ1-1|TRBV12-5|.|many
TGTGCTAGTGCCCGACGGGGAGGCGACACTGAAGCTTTCTTT
CASARRGGDTEAFF
>TRBJ2-1|TRBV5-4|TRBD2|few
TGTGCCAGCAGGGTAGGAGGGACTAGCGGGAGAGGTGAGCAGTTCTTC
CASRVGGTSGRGEQFF
>TRBJ2-2|TRBV12-3/TRBV12-4|.|.
TGTGCCAGCAGTTTTCGAGGGGCCGGGGAGCTGTTTTTT
CASSFRGAGELFF
>TRBJ1-4|TRBV5-1|.|.
TGCGCCAGCAGCTTGGGACACCAGAATGAAAAACTGTTTTTT
CASSLGHQNEKLFF
>TRBJ2-2|TRBV5-1|TRBD2|few
TGCGCCAGCAGCTTGGGTATTAGCGGGAGAAGTACCGGGGAGCTGTTTTTT
CASSLGISGRSTGELFF
>TRBJ1-5|TRBV27|TRBD1|many
TGTGCCAGCAGGACCGGGACAGGGATCAATAGCAATCAGCCCCAGCATTTT
CASRTGTGINSNQPQHF
>TRBJ2-5|TRBV7-3|.|few
TGTGCCAGCAGCTCCCAACCGATGGAGACCCAGTACTTC
CASSSQPMETQYF
>TRBJ2-7|TRBV7-2|TRBD2|many
TGTGCCAGCAGCTTTAGGACTAGCGTGAGCTCCTACGAGCAGTACTTC
CASSFRTSVSSYEQYF
>TRBJ1-1|TRBV10-3|.|once
TGTGCCATCAGGGGGGAAGGGTGGACTGAAGCTTTCTTT
CAIRGEGWTEAFF
>TRBJ2-7|TRBV20-1|.|.
TGCAGTGCCCGTCAGGCTCGGACATACTACGAGCAGTACTTC
CSARQARTYYEQYF
>TRBJ1-1|TRBV18|.|few
TGTGCCAGCTCACCATACGAGCGGTTGAACACTGAAGCTTTCTTT
CASSPYERLNTEAFF
>TRBJ2-7|TRBV10-3|.|few
TGTGCCATCAGTGAGTCTCGGAACGAGCAGTACTTC
CAISESRNEQYF
>TRBJ2-2|TRBV25-1|.|few
TGTGCCAGCACTCCACTCCGGGGGGCTGCCGGGGAGCTGTTTTTT
CASTPLRGAAGELFF
>TRBJ1-1|TRBV6-1|TRBD1|many
TGTGCCAGCAGGGACCTCGGACAGGGGAAGAACACTGAAGCTTTCTTT
CASRDLGQGKNTEAFF
>TRBJ2-1|TRBV29-1|TRBD2|many
TGCAGCGTCCCCGGGACTAGCGGGATTGAGCAGTTCTTC
CSVPGTSGIEQFF
>TRBJ2-7|TRBV6-2/TRBV6-3|TRBD2|.
TGTGCCAGCAGTTCCTGGACTAGCGGGAGCTACGAGCAGTACTTC
CASSSWTSGSYEQYF
>TRBJ2-3|TRBV21-1|.|many
TGTGCCAGCAGCAAAGTCCACGACCCCCCAGGGGAAGGCACAGATACGCAGTATTTT
CASSKVHDPPGEGTDTQYF
>TRBJ1-1|TRBV29-1|.|many
TGCGGCTGCGGGGGTGAGGTCGTAATGAACACTGAAGCTTTCTTT
CGCGGEVVMNTEAFF
>TRBJ2-7|TRBV5-8|TRBD2|.
TGTGCCAGCAGCTTGGCCTTGTCTAGCGGGACTTACTACGAGCAGTACTTC
CASSLALSSGTYYEQYF
>TRBJ2-1|TRBV24-1|TRBD1|.
TGTGCCACCAGTGAGTCCGGGACAGGGTCTTTTCTTGGTAATGAGCAGTTCTTC
CATSESGTGSFLGNEQFF
>TRBJ2-1|TRBV20-1|TRBD2|.
TGCAGTGCTAGGAGCGGGAGGTCGGTATACAATGAGCAGTTCTTC
CSARSGRSVYNEQFF
>TRBJ2-1|TRBV6-1|TRBD1|.
TGTGCCAGCAGTCCCCGGGACAGGTACAATGAGCAGTTCTTC
CASSPRDRYNEQFF
>TRBJ2-7|TRBV6-1|TRBD2|few
TGTGCCAGCACTGACGGGGGGGAAGCCTACGAGCAGTACTTC
CASTDGGEAYEQYF
>TRBJ2-5|TRBV4-3|.|many
TGCGCCAGCAGCCGCACGGTGGACCTGCGAGAGACCCAGTACTTC
CASSRTVDLRETQYF